This T cell receptor beta chain was sequenced in a study of cytomegalovirus exposure and HLA in healthy donors. The study's findings and limits: With later analysis, a missense DCLRE1C variant became linked to TCR beta V- and J-gene trimming. There were 150 or so TCR beta chains listed as cytomegalovirus-associated. Accurate predictions that matched the HLA-A and HLA-B alleles of most subjects were reportedly made from TCR beta sequences.

Germline V gene data show CDR1 as SGHDT and CDR2 as YYEEEE. There are 13 residues in the CDR3. V lost 3 bases, J lost 2 bases, and 6 bases lay in between. Researchers ran the PCR with 60 Vbeta and 13 Jbeta primers. Repertoires were generated with immunoSEQ multiplex PCR, while TCRdb's copy carries only in-frame clones and drops some. The table records some 130,000 clones, 77% of them present only once. This clone was counted a few times. The antigen is not known. The receptor was derived from a male donor in good health and CMV-seropositive. The chain employs TRBV5-6 and TRBJ1-5, with no clear D. Source material: PBMCs. In nucleotides, the CDR3 is TGTGCCAGCAGCTCCCAGGGCAATCAGCCCCAGCATTTT. This translates into CASSSQGNQPQHF.